Below, one T cell receptor beta chain is given with its context. The data belong to a study of high-grade serous ovarian cancer treatment subgroups. Tumor samples were obtained before definitive surgery or chemotherapy. The CDR3 runs 13 residues. J lost 15 bases, V lost 4 bases, and 12 bases had no gene match. The V gene's germline CDR1 is KGHSY and CDR2 FQNENV. TCRdb's copy holds only in-frame clones and misses some; the assay was immunoSEQ multiplex PCR. The data show roughly 7,700 clones, just over 70% seen once. The source of this sequence is a human donor with high-grade serous ovarian cancer. The V and J genes are TRBV16 and TRBJ2-4, with 7 bases matching TRBD1. Sequencing was done on a sample of tumor tissue. The CDR3 DNA is TGTGCCAGCAGCCCCGAACCACAGGGGTGGAGGTACTTC. Translated: CASSPEPQGWRYF.